This TCR beta chain was identified in a study of cytomegalovirus exposure and HLA in healthy donors. PCR involved 60 Vbeta and 13 Jbeta primers. Libraries were prepared by immunoSEQ multiplex PCR; TCRdb keeps only in-frame clonotypes and omits some of them. This sample has around 100,000 clones; about 77% occur once, and the top ten carry around a tenth. Germline V CDR1 and CDR2: SGHDT, YYEEEE. Trimming removed 6 bases from V and 0 bases from J, with 17 bases in between. This CDR3 contains 16 residues. General study findings and limits: In a later analysis, at a false discovery rate of 0.05, about 16,000 TCR beta sequences matched HLA alleles.

In the case of this clone: Its target is unknown.

While unrecorded immune exposures were likely, the donors were nominally healthy when sampled. Sequencing was carried out using PBMCs. J is TRBJ2-3 and V is TRBV5-6, with D perhaps TRBD2 (7 bases). The receptor comes from a woman aged 18 to 35 in good health and CMV-seropositive. CDR3 region: CASIPRGGRSTDTQYF. The CDR3 DNA reads TGTGCCAGCATCCCGAGGGGGGGGCGTAGCACAGATACGCAGTATTTT.